This is a list of T cell receptor beta chains from one sample in a study of cytomegalovirus exposure and HLA in healthy donors. Libraries were prepared by immunoSEQ multiplex PCR; TCRdb keeps only in-frame clonotypes and omits some of them. The sample carries approximately 200,000 clones, 75% to 85% recorded once. The sample taken for sequencing was PBMCs. The receptors here all came from a girl under 18 in good health and CMV-seronegative. Both conserved end residues are part of each CDR3. D genes are given only for firm matches. Not every row has a clone size; where given, it reads once, few, many or a size class.

v_gene: TRBV7-8
j_gene: TRBJ1-5
abundance: NA
d_gene: NA
CDR3aa: CASSLEFTARTEYSNQPQHF
CDR3nt: TGTGCCAGCAGCTTAGAGTTCACAGCCCGAACCGAATATAGCAATCAGCCCCAGCATTTT

v_gene: TRBV15
j_gene: TRBJ1-1
abundance: NA
d_gene: NA
CDR3aa: CATKEQTNTEAFF
CDR3nt: TGTGCCACCAAGGAACAGACGAACACTGAAGCTTTCTTT

v_gene: TRBV5-1
j_gene: TRBJ1-2
abundance: NA
d_gene: TRBD1
CDR3aa: CASADRGPDGYTF
CDR3nt: TGCGCCAGCGCGGACAGGGGGCCTGATGGCTACACCTTC

v_gene: TRBV30
j_gene: TRBJ2-7
abundance: NA
d_gene: TRBD1
CDR3aa: CAWSFGAGGFYEQYF
CDR3nt: TGTGCCTGGAGTTTCGGGGCAGGGGGATTCTACGAGCAGTACTTC

v_gene: TRBV6-5
j_gene: TRBJ1-6
abundance: NA
d_gene: NA
CDR3aa: CASSYGTIRGSPLHF
CDR3nt: TGTGCCAGCAGTTATGGGACGATCCGGGGGTCACCCCTCCACTTT

v_gene: TRBV30
j_gene: TRBJ1-5
abundance: NA
d_gene: NA
CDR3aa: CAWSGSGNQPQHF
CDR3nt: TGTGCCTGGAGTGGGTCGGGTAATCAGCCCCAGCATTTT

v_gene: TRBV6-6
j_gene: TRBJ1-3
abundance: NA
d_gene: NA
CDR3aa: CASSYVATRSGNTIYF
CDR3nt: TGTGCCAGCAGTTACGTGGCAACACGCTCTGGAAACACCATATATTTT

v_gene: TRBV11-1
j_gene: TRBJ2-5
abundance: NA
d_gene: TRBD2
CDR3aa: CASSLAWTSGKTQETQYF
CDR3nt: TGTGCCAGCAGCTTAGCGTGGACTAGCGGGAAGACACAAGAGACCCAGTACTTC

v_gene: TRBV7-3
j_gene: TRBJ1-6
abundance: NA
d_gene: NA
CDR3aa: CASSQTGANSPLHF
CDR3nt: TGTGCCAGCAGCCAGACCGGAGCCAATTCACCCCTCCACTTT

v_gene: TRBV7-9
j_gene: TRBJ2-1
abundance: NA
d_gene: TRBD2
CDR3aa: CASSHPTGGRAYNEQFF
CDR3nt: TGTGCCAGCAGCCACCCGACGGGCGGGAGGGCCTACAATGAGCAGTTCTTC

v_gene: TRBV19
j_gene: TRBJ1-2
abundance: few
d_gene: TRBD1
CDR3aa: CASKGEGGDGYTF
CDR3nt: TGTGCCAGTAAGGGGGAAGGGGGCGATGGCTACACCTTC

v_gene: TRBV27
j_gene: TRBJ2-1
abundance: once
d_gene: TRBD2
CDR3aa: CASKAGTINEQFF
CDR3nt: TGTGCCAGCAAAGCCGGGACTATCAATGAGCAGTTCTTC

v_gene: TRBV28
j_gene: TRBJ2-7
abundance: NA
d_gene: NA
CDR3aa: CASSLLQGPYEQYF
CDR3nt: TGTGCCAGCAGTTTATTGCAGGGTCCCTACGAGCAGTACTTC

v_gene: TRBV27
j_gene: TRBJ2-3
abundance: NA
d_gene: NA
CDR3aa: CASSQTREIADTQYF
CDR3nt: TGTGCCAGCAGTCAAACCCGGGAGATCGCAGATACGCAGTATTTT

v_gene: TRBV21-1
j_gene: TRBJ1-2
abundance: NA
d_gene: NA
CDR3aa: CASSKRRVFGGTGNYGYTF
CDR3nt: TGTGCCAGCAGCAAAAGGCGGGTTTTCGGGGGGACAGGCAACTATGGCTACACCTTC

v_gene: TRBV28
j_gene: TRBJ1-6
abundance: NA
d_gene: TRBD1
CDR3aa: CASRGGQFNSPLHF
CDR3nt: TGTGCCAGCAGGGGGGGACAGTTCAATTCACCCCTCCACTTT

v_gene: TRBV28
j_gene: TRBJ2-1
abundance: NA
d_gene: NA
CDR3aa: CASSTRGRNEQFF
CDR3nt: TGTGCCAGCAGTACCAGGGGTAGGAATGAGCAGTTCTTC

v_gene: TRBV7-3
j_gene: TRBJ2-3
abundance: NA
d_gene: TRBD1
CDR3aa: CASSLTQGATTDTQYF
CDR3nt: TGTGCCAGCAGCCTAACGCAGGGGGCCACCACAGATACGCAGTATTTT

v_gene: TRBV11-2
j_gene: TRBJ1-2
abundance: NA
d_gene: NA
CDR3aa: CASSFLDTHYGYTF
CDR3nt: TGTGCCAGCAGCTTTCTCGACACCCACTATGGCTACACCTTC

v_gene: TRBV28
j_gene: TRBJ1-2
abundance: NA
d_gene: NA
CDR3aa: CASSTFTRFNYGYTF
CDR3nt: TGTGCCAGCAGTACCTTCACACGATTTAACTATGGCTACACCTTC

v_gene: TRBV25-1
j_gene: TRBJ1-5
abundance: NA
d_gene: NA
CDR3aa: CASPIPLRDGNQPQHF
CDR3nt: TGTGCCAGTCCCATTCCCCTCCGGGATGGCAATCAGCCCCAGCATTTT

v_gene: TRBV7-9
j_gene: TRBJ2-5
abundance: NA
d_gene: NA
CDR3aa: CSSSLIPSRGETQYF
CDR3nt: TGTTCCAGCAGCTTAATCCCTAGCCGGGGAGAGACCCAGTACTTC

v_gene: TRBV9
j_gene: TRBJ1-6
abundance: NA
d_gene: NA
CDR3aa: CASSVGQGMTSSPLHF
CDR3nt: TGTGCCAGCAGCGTAGGGCAGGGGATGACAAGTTCACCCCTCCACTTT

v_gene: TRBV11-2
j_gene: TRBJ1-2
abundance: NA
d_gene: TRBD1
CDR3aa: CASSSGTDGYTF
CDR3nt: TGTGCCAGCAGCTCGGGGACAGATGGCTACACCTTC

v_gene: TRBV14
j_gene: TRBJ2-1
abundance: few
d_gene: NA
CDR3aa: CASSQGREWSNEQFF
CDR3nt: TGTGCCAGCAGCCAAGGCAGGGAATGGAGCAATGAGCAGTTCTTC

v_gene: TRBV7-8
j_gene: TRBJ2-1
abundance: NA
d_gene: TRBD1
CDR3aa: CASSLEQGASRQFF
CDR3nt: TGTGCCAGCAGCTTAGAACAGGGGGCGAGTAGGCAGTTCTTC

v_gene: TRBV30
j_gene: TRBJ2-7
abundance: NA
d_gene: NA
CDR3aa: CAWSVHNYEQYF
CDR3nt: TGTGCCTGGAGTGTACATAACTACGAGCAGTACTTC

v_gene: TRBV28
j_gene: TRBJ1-1
abundance: NA
d_gene: NA
CDR3aa: CASSFTAGRYVAFF
CDR3nt: TGTGCCAGCAGTTTCACGGCAGGGCGGTACGTAGCTTTCTTT

v_gene: TRBV9
j_gene: TRBJ1-4
abundance: NA
d_gene: NA
CDR3aa: CASSLTPTNEKLFF
CDR3nt: TGTGCCAGCAGCCTAACTCCAACTAATGAAAAACTGTTTTTT

v_gene: TRBV6-5
j_gene: TRBJ2-2
abundance: few
d_gene: NA
CDR3aa: CASSWQITGELFF
CDR3nt: TGTGCCAGCAGTTGGCAGATCACCGGGGAGCTGTTTTTT

v_gene: TRBV27
j_gene: TRBJ2-7
abundance: NA
d_gene: NA
CDR3aa: CASSPRDLGLGNLYF
CDR3nt: TGTGCCAGCAGTCCCAGGGATTTGGGGCTGGGGAATCTCTACTTC

v_gene: TRBV28
j_gene: TRBJ1-1
abundance: NA
d_gene: NA
CDR3aa: CASSWGPSEAFF
CDR3nt: TGTGCCAGCAGCTGGGGCCCGTCCGAAGCTTTCTTT

v_gene: TRBV30
j_gene: TRBJ1-1
abundance: few
d_gene: NA
CDR3aa: CAWNSNTEAFF
CDR3nt: TGTGCCTGGAACTCGAACACTGAAGCTTTCTTT

v_gene: TRBV18
j_gene: TRBJ1-2
abundance: NA
d_gene: NA
CDR3aa: CASSRRDTNRYGYTF
CDR3nt: TGTGCCAGCTCACGGCGGGATACTAACCGGTACGGCTACACCTTC

v_gene: TRBV6-5
j_gene: TRBJ2-7
abundance: NA
d_gene: NA
CDR3aa: CASTFSGSGSYEQYF
CDR3nt: TGTGCCAGCACCTTTTCGGGGAGTGGCTCCTACGAGCAGTACTTC

v_gene: TRBV9
j_gene: TRBJ2-1
abundance: few
d_gene: NA
CDR3aa: CASSVDGDSAREQFF
CDR3nt: TGTGCCAGCAGCGTAGACGGGGACTCAGCCAGGGAGCAGTTCTTC

v_gene: TRBV28
j_gene: TRBJ1-2
abundance: NA
d_gene: TRBD1
CDR3aa: CASSRTGGTSYGYTF
CDR3nt: TGTGCCAGCAGTCGGACAGGGGGAACCTCCTATGGCTACACCTTC

v_gene: TRBV6-1
j_gene: TRBJ2-3
abundance: NA
d_gene: NA
CDR3aa: CASRREPHTDTQYF
CDR3nt: TGTGCCAGCAGGAGGGAACCTCACACAGATACGCAGTATTTT

v_gene: TRBV11-2
j_gene: TRBJ2-1
abundance: NA
d_gene: NA
CDR3aa: CASSSGLGSDNEQFF
CDR3nt: TGTGCCAGCAGTTCGGGACTGGGTTCCGACAATGAGCAGTTCTTC

v_gene: TRBV19
j_gene: TRBJ2-1
abundance: NA
d_gene: NA
CDR3aa: CASSRAGYYNEQFF
CDR3nt: TGTGCCAGTAGTAGGGCAGGGTACTACAATGAGCAGTTCTTC

v_gene: TRBV11-2
j_gene: TRBJ1-2
abundance: NA
d_gene: NA
CDR3aa: CASSSSAGFPYGYTF
CDR3nt: TGTGCCAGCAGCTCTAGCGCCGGTTTCCCCTATGGCTACACCTTC

v_gene: TRBV7-9
j_gene: TRBJ2-7
abundance: NA
d_gene: TRBD1
CDR3aa: CASSSRDRPSYEQYF
CDR3nt: TGTGCCAGCAGCTCCCGGGACAGGCCATCCTACGAGCAGTACTTC

v_gene: TRBV11-2
j_gene: TRBJ1-1
abundance: once
d_gene: NA
CDR3aa: CASTPSAGRPKNTEAFF
CDR3nt: TGTGCCAGCACGCCCAGTGCAGGCAGGCCGAAAAACACTGAAGCTTTCTTT

v_gene: TRBV6-1
j_gene: TRBJ1-2
abundance: once
d_gene: TRBD1
CDR3aa: CASRAGGTGHYGYTF
CDR3nt: TGTGCCAGCAGAGCCGGCGGGACAGGCCATTATGGCTACACCTTC

v_gene: TRBV15
j_gene: TRBJ2-1
abundance: NA
d_gene: TRBD2
CDR3aa: CATSRKLAGVFDEQFF
CDR3nt: TGTGCCACCAGCAGAAAACTAGCGGGAGTCTTCGATGAGCAGTTCTTC

v_gene: TRBV20-1
j_gene: TRBJ2-1
abundance: NA
d_gene: NA
CDR3aa: CSGGLSGEQFF
CDR3nt: TGCAGTGGCGGACTTTCCGGTGAGCAGTTCTTC

v_gene: TRBV29-1
j_gene: TRBJ2-1
abundance: NA
d_gene: NA
CDR3aa: CSVEIQGRNEQFF
CDR3nt: TGCAGCGTGGAAATACAGGGTAGGAATGAGCAGTTCTTC

v_gene: TRBV4-1
j_gene: TRBJ1-5
abundance: NA
d_gene: NA
CDR3aa: CASSQDHGGRGGQPQHF
CDR3nt: TGCGCCAGCAGCCAAGATCATGGAGGCAGGGGTGGACAGCCCCAGCATTTT

v_gene: TRBV7-2
j_gene: TRBJ1-5
abundance: NA
d_gene: NA
CDR3aa: CASSLWGGQPQHF
CDR3nt: TGTGCCAGCAGCTTATGGGGGGGCCAGCCCCAGCATTTT

v_gene: TRBV13
j_gene: TRBJ2-6
abundance: NA
d_gene: TRBD1
CDR3aa: CASSRNWLGQGVGANVLTF
CDR3nt: TGTGCCAGCAGCCGAAATTGGTTGGGACAGGGGGTGGGGGCCAACGTCCTGACTTTC

v_gene: TRBV6-1
j_gene: TRBJ2-1
abundance: NA
d_gene: TRBD2
CDR3aa: CASSELAGGSSYNEQFF
CDR3nt: TGTGCCAGCAGCGAACTAGCGGGGGGGAGCTCCTACAATGAGCAGTTCTTC

v_gene: TRBV7-9
j_gene: TRBJ1-6
abundance: NA
d_gene: TRBD1
CDR3aa: CASSLVRGNSPLHF
CDR3nt: TGTGCCAGCAGCTTAGTCAGGGGGAATTCACCCCTCCACTTT

v_gene: TRBV7-9
j_gene: TRBJ1-2
abundance: NA
d_gene: NA
CDR3aa: CASSLEGAKYGYTF
CDR3nt: TGTGCCAGCAGCTTAGAAGGGGCGAAGTATGGCTACACCTTC

v_gene: TRBV30
j_gene: TRBJ2-4
abundance: NA
d_gene: NA
CDR3aa: CAWSRVDDIQYF
CDR3nt: TGTGCCTGGAGCAGGGTAGATGACATTCAGTACTTC

v_gene: TRBV5-1
j_gene: TRBJ1-6
abundance: NA
d_gene: NA
CDR3aa: CASSLLTGADQSPLHF
CDR3nt: TGCGCCAGCAGCTTGTTGACAGGAGCGGATCAATCACCCCTCCACTTT

v_gene: TRBV30
j_gene: TRBJ2-1
abundance: NA
d_gene: TRBD2
CDR3aa: CAWSWTSGRAGEQFF
CDR3nt: TGTGCCTGGAGTTGGACTAGCGGGAGGGCCGGTGAGCAGTTCTTC

v_gene: TRBV5-1
j_gene: TRBJ2-3
abundance: few
d_gene: TRBD1
CDR3aa: CASSLKETGGLYTQYF
CDR3nt: TGCGCCAGCAGCTTAAAGGAGACAGGGGGCCTGTATACGCAGTATTTT

v_gene: TRBV7-8
j_gene: TRBJ2-1
abundance: NA
d_gene: TRBD2
CDR3aa: CASSLVGTSSDNEQFF
CDR3nt: TGTGCCAGCAGCTTAGTGGGGACTAGTAGCGACAATGAGCAGTTCTTC

v_gene: TRBV14
j_gene: TRBJ2-5
abundance: NA
d_gene: NA
CDR3aa: CASSPPFQYF
CDR3nt: TGTGCCAGCAGTCCCCCGTTCCAGTACTTC

v_gene: TRBV5-4
j_gene: TRBJ1-2
abundance: NA
d_gene: NA
CDR3aa: CASMGPYGYTF
CDR3nt: TGTGCCAGCATGGGGCCGTATGGCTACACCTTC